Following are 2 T cell receptor beta chains from one sample sequenced in a study of blood T cell repertoires in COVID-19. Repertoires were generated with immunoSEQ multiplex PCR, while TCRdb's copy carries only in-frame clones and drops some. Seen here are 300,000 or so clones, around 88% observed once, and the top ten hold 6.9%. The sequencing input was peripheral blood. These receptors all come from a woman in her 30s who had recovered from COVID-19.

In nucleotides, the CDR3 is TGTGCCAGCAGTCTAGACCCTGATACGCAGTATTTT. Encoded protein: CASSLDPDTQYF. The chain links TRBV5-6 to TRBJ2-3, with D unclear. CDR3 length equals 12 residues. CDR1 and CDR2 from the germline V gene are SGHDT and YYEEEE. V lost 5 bases and J 6 bases, leaving 10 bases between the germline ends.

This sequence joins TRBV7-3 and TRBJ2-2, with D possibly matching TRBD1 (5 bases). Germline loops: CDR1 SGHTA, CDR2 FQGTGA. CDR3 length: 16 amino acids. With 2 bases removed from V and 1 base from J, the gap between germline ends came to 11 bases. The CDR3 protein is CASSLGLQENTGELFF. CDR3 bases: TGTGCCAGCAGCTTAGGGCTACAGGAGAACACCGGGGAGCTGTTTTTT.